This record looks at one T cell receptor beta chain sequence and its context. PCR amplification relied on 60 Vbeta primers (plus 13 Jbeta primers). The repertoire was sequenced with immunoSEQ multiplex PCR; TCRdb's copy has only in-frame clones and lacks some. The data hold 150,000 or so clones, with about 74% observed a single time. These data are taken from a study of cytomegalovirus exposure and HLA in healthy donors. For the study at large: In an earlier analysis, approximately 120 million unique TCR beta sequences were found from some 200 million T cells.

Donors counted as nominally healthy when sampled, yet unrecorded immune exposures were likely. Germline CDR1 reads WNHNN; CDR2 reads SYGVQD (reference sequence). V lost 6 bases to trimming and J lost 3 bases; unmatched junction nucleotides: 6. The CDR3 is 14 residues long. V is TRBV10-1 and J is TRBJ2-7; TRBD1 matches 9 bases. Material for sequencing was PBMCs. The receptor's source is a middle-aged man in good health and CMV-seropositive. The CDR3 spells CASSRGQGYYEQYF. CDR3 nucleotide sequence: TGCGCCAGCAGCAGAGGACAGGGGTACTACGAGCAGTACTTC.